Listed here are 17 T cell receptor beta chains from one sample, sequenced in a study of T cell responses to AZD1222 COVID-19 vaccine. The assay was immunoSEQ multiplex PCR, and TCRdb's table has in-frame clones only and misses some. The data show fewer than 120,000 clones, with 70% to 90% seen just once and under 3.5% held by the top ten. The sequencing used peripheral blood, collected on day 0 of AZD1222 vaccination. These receptor sequences come from an adult in good health.

This sequence joins TRBV7-9 and TRBJ1-4, with D possibly being TRBD1 (5 bases). V gave up 5 bases and J gave up 7 bases, with 11 bases separating them. This CDR3 contains 13 residues. The germline CDR1 and CDR2 sequences are SEHNR and FQNEAQ (reference sequence). CDR3 region: CASSRGDVEKLFF. Here the CDR3 DNA reads TGTGCCAGCAGCCGAGGGGATGTTGAAAAACTGTTTTTT. The full variable domain, completed using reference TRBV7-9 and TRBJ1-4, is DTGVSQNPRHKITKRGQNVTFRCDPISEHNRLYWYRQTLGQGPEFLTYFQNEAQLEKSRLLSDRFSAERPKGSFSTLEIQRTEQGDSAMYLCASSRGDVEKLFFGSGTQLSVL.

The chain uses TRBV9 and TRBJ2-1; possible D gene TRBD2, 5 bases. CDR1 is SGDLS, CDR2 YYNGEE, per germline. CDR3 length equals 16 residues. V lost 0 bases, J lost 0 bases, and 10 bases lay in between. CDR3 sequence reads: CASSVAQLASYNEQFF. The DNA for the CDR3 is TGTGCCAGCAGCGTAGCTCAGCTAGCCTCCTACAATGAGCAGTTCTTC.

This chain joins TRBV5-6 and TRBJ2-1; 8 positions match TRBD2. Per germline, CDR1 SGHDT and CDR2 YYEEEE. The ends lost 3 bases at V and 15 bases at J; junction bases unmatched: 11. This CDR3 has 13 amino acids. CDR3 DNA sequence: TGTGCCAGCAGCTCCTGGCCGGGGGGGCGGGCGTTCTTC. Protein sequence: CASSSWPGGRAFF.

This chain uses TRBV7-9 with TRBJ1-5; the D is unclear. The CDR3 totals 15 residues. Germline values: CDR1 SEHNR, CDR2 FQNEAQ (reference sequence). V was cut by 0 bases and J by 0 bases, with 6 bases left in between. In nucleotides, the CDR3 is TGTGCCAGCAGCTTAGCGGCGGGTAGCAATCAGCCCCAGCATTTT. Translation gives CASSLAAGSNQPQHF.

Points on this clone: In the same sample, other DNA sequences code for this CDR3. The chain carries TRBV19 and TRBJ1-2, with no clear D. The CDR3 covers 13 residues. The germline V gene encodes CDR1 LNHDA and CDR2 SQIVND (reference sequence). Trimming shortened V by 10 bases and J by 2 bases, and 14 bases separated the two germline ends. The CDR3 here is CATRGSLNYGYTF. The CDR3 coding sequence is TGTGCCACAAGAGGGTCACTGAACTATGGCTACACCTTC.

The rearrangement links TRBV9 to TRBJ1-4, with TRBD1 identical over 8 bases. V lost 4 bases to trimming and J lost 3 bases; unmatched junction nucleotides: 5. CDR1 SGDLS and CDR2 YYNGEE come from the germline V gene. The CDR3 contains 15 residues. CDR3 in amino acids: CASSSQGAANEKLFF. The CDR3 region has the DNA TGTGCCAGCAGCAGTCAGGGGGCGGCTAATGAAAAACTGTTTTTT.

This chain joins TRBV28 and TRBJ2-7; D not certain. Germline CDR1 and CDR2: MDHEN and SYDVKM. CDR3 length equals 13 residues. Trimming cost V 8 bases and J 0 bases, with 11 bases left between them. CDR3 nucleotide sequence: TGTGCCAGCCTTGGCAGGCCCTCCTACGAGCAGTACTTC. Amino acids: CASLGRPSYEQYF. Full variable domain (remainder filled in from reference TRBV28 and TRBJ2-7): DVKVTQSSRYLVKRTGEKVFLECVQDMDHENMFWYRQDPGLGLRLIYFSYDVKMKEKGDIPEGYSVSREKKERFSLILESASTNQTSMYLCASLGRPSYEQYFGPGTRLTVT.

The gene calls are TRBV28 and TRBJ1-1, with D possibly being TRBD1 (6 bases). V was cut by 7 bases and J by 1 base, with 13 bases left in between. The germline gives CDR1 MDHEN, CDR2 SYDVKM. The CDR3 consists of 14 residues. The CDR3 DNA is TGTGCCAGCACTGGACAGAAAGCGAACACTGAAGCTTTCTTT. It specifies CASTGQKANTEAFF. Full variable domain (outside the CDR3, taken from reference TRBV28 and TRBJ1-1): DVKVTQSSRYLVKRTGEKVFLECVQDMDHENMFWYRQDPGLGLRLIYFSYDVKMKEKGDIPEGYSVSREKKERFSLILESASTNQTSMYLCASTGQKANTEAFFGQGTRLTVV.

The chain employs TRBV19 and TRBJ2-1, with 9 bases fitting TRBD1. From germline, CDR1 is LNHDA and CDR2 SQIVND (reference sequence). CDR3 size: 16 residues. Unmatched junction bases numbered 3, after V lost 3 bases and J lost 0 bases. The CDR3 spells CASSIGQGSSYNEQFF. CDR3 bases: TGTGCCAGTAGTATCGGACAGGGGAGCTCCTACAATGAGCAGTTCTTC.

The chain is built from TRBV7-2 and TRBJ2-7, with unresolved D. V shed 1 base and J shed 4 bases, with 14 bases lying between them. Germline V gives CDR1 SGHTA, CDR2 FQGNSA. The CDR3 contains 15 residues. CDR3 in amino acids: CASSLGLWQLYEQYF. The CDR3 DNA is TGTGCCAGCAGCTTAGGACTCTGGCAGCTGTACGAGCAGTACTTC.

This clone was found once. This chain links TRBV28 with TRBJ2-7; no clear D gene. Germline assignment: CDR1 MDHEN and CDR2 SYDVKM. Between the trimmed V and J ends, which lost 5 bases and 7 bases, there was a span of 21 bases. CDR3 length: 15 residues. The CDR3 DNA reads as TGTGCCAGCAGTCTAATTCAGGTCGTGGCTGGAGAGCAGTACTTC. Translating gives CASSLIQVVAGEQYF.

By share, this clone ranks as medium-sized (0.01 to 0.1%). The chain combines TRBV6-4 with TRBJ2-3, with D possibly matching TRBD1 (5 bases). Germline V gives CDR1 MRHNA, CDR2 SNTAGT. The V end was cut by 6 bases, the J end by 3 bases, with 10 bases between. The CDR3 consists of 13 residues. In nucleotides, the CDR3 is TGTGCCAGCAGCCTCAGGGTAACAGATACGCAGTATTTT. This translates into CASSLRVTDTQYF.

The rearrangement links TRBV7-2 to TRBJ2-3, with 9 bases that match TRBD2. Germline values: CDR1 SGHTA, CDR2 FQGNSA. Germline trimming cut 5 bases from V and 1 base from J; bases unmatched to any gene: 7. CDR3 size: 16 residues. This CDR3 is CASSLYTSGRTDTQYF. CDR3 nucleotide sequence: TGTGCCAGCAGCCTCTACACTAGCGGGCGCACAGATACGCAGTATTTT.

This chain connects TRBV3-1 (or the pseudogene TRBV3-2) to TRBJ1-2; tentatively, D is TRBD1 (5 bases). Germline V gene lookup returns CDR1 LGHDT and CDR2 YNNKEL (reference sequence). CDR3 length: 13 residues. The germline V and J ends were trimmed by 4 bases and 6 bases, with 12 bases remaining between them. The CDR3 protein is CASSPPGLHGYTF. As DNA, the CDR3 is TGTGCCAGCAGCCCCCCGGGACTCCATGGCTACACCTTC.

The chain is built from TRBV9 and TRBJ1-5; D remains ambiguous. This CDR3 is 15 amino acids long. In germline, CDR1 is SGDLS, CDR2 YYNGEE. The V end lost 0 bases, the J end lost 0 bases, and 7 bases lay between the germline ends. CDR3 loop: CASSVDGYSNQPQHF. The CDR3, as DNA: TGTGCCAGCAGCGTAGACGGATATAGCAATCAGCCCCAGCATTTT.

The chain has TRBV4-1 and TRBJ1-3; 10 nucleotides align to TRBD1. V lost 0 bases, J lost 0 bases, and 5 bases stayed unmatched. The CDR3 contains 18 residues. The V gene's germline CDR1 is MGHRA and CDR2 YSYEKL. The CDR3 protein is CASSQEQTGGLSGNTIYF. CDR3 bases: TGCGCCAGCAGCCAAGAACAGACAGGGGGCCTCTCTGGAAACACCATATATTTT.

The rearrangement joins TRBV10-3 to TRBJ2-7; no definite D call. The CDR3 contains 13 residues. V was trimmed by 0 bases and J by 5 bases, leaving 8 bases between them. CDR1 ENHRY and CDR2 SYGVKD come from the germline V gene. DNA of the CDR3: TGTGCCATCAGTGAGTCTTTCAGTGACGAGCAGTACTTC. Protein product: CAISESFSDEQYF.